This TCR beta chain appears in the sequencing data of a study of shared clonotypes between healthy human individuals. Remarks on this clone: Its cognate antigen is unknown.

The CDR3 sequence is 13 residues long. Germline CDR1 reads GTSNPN; CDR2 reads SVGIG (reference sequence). V lost 0 bases and J lost 11, with 16 bases in between. Study observations and caveats: Clonotypes that were shared across a handful of donors made up roughly 5% of naive CD4 clonotypes.

Researchers ran the assay at a deep level. Splitting of each subset's genomic DNA was done evenly across several immunoSEQ plates. The sorted-subset replicate PCRs were given 150 to 250 ng DNA, which is approximately 30,000 T cell genomes. Sequencing used immunoSEQ multiplex PCR; TCRdb keeps in-frame clones, though not all of them. The sample has around 2.3 million clones; approximately 96% are singletons. Sequencing was done on a sample of naive CD4+ T cells sorted from blood. The subset: CD45RA+ positively selected. The rearrangement uses TRBV30 and TRBJ1-1; D is uncertain. This TCR was recovered from a man aged 18 to 30 in good health. The CDR3 sequence is CAWSVGLAYSAFF. The CDR3 DNA sequence: TGTGCCTGGAGTGTAGGGCTGGCTTACTCTGCTTTCTTT.